This T cell receptor beta chain stems from a study of cytomegalovirus exposure and HLA in healthy donors. The study, taken as a whole, reports: In presence/absence analyses, roughly uniform sequencing depth across donors was assumed.

Trimming removed 4 bases from V and 0 bases from J, with 16 bases in between. The CDR3 covers 17 residues. Germline V lookup: CDR1 LNHNV, CDR2 YYDKDF (reference sequence). Points on this clone: Its antigen is undetermined.

Primers for the PCR totalled 60 Vbeta and 13 Jbeta. Method: immunoSEQ multiplex PCR; TCRdb's copy keeps in-frame clones and lacks some. The table has some 110,000 clones, over 60% seen once. The source material was PBMCs. The receptor's source is a man in his thirties or forties in good health and CMV-seropositive. The chain uses TRBV15 and TRBJ1-5, with unresolved D. The CDR3 region has the DNA TGTGCCACCAGCATTGAAGCGGCTGGGTATAGCAATCAGCCCCAGCATTTT. This codes for CATSIEAAGYSNQPQHF. The full variable domain, with the rest looked up from reference TRBV15 and TRBJ1-5, is DAMVIQNPRYQVTQFGKPVTLSCSQTLNHNVMYWYQQKSSQAPKLLFHYYDKDFNNEADTPDNFQSRRPNTSFCFLDIRSPGLGDTAMYLCATSIEAAGYSNQPQHFGDGTRLSIL.